What follows is one TCR beta chain and its context. Here immunoSEQ multiplex PCR was the method, and the copy in TCRdb shows in-frame clones only, minus some. This sample has more than 150,000 clones, with roughly nine tenths found just once. These data are taken from a study of T cell responses to AZD1222 COVID-19 vaccine. The CDR3 has 13 residues. CDR1 is MNHEY and CDR2 is SMNVEV in the germline V gene (reference sequence). V was pared by 5 bases and J by 15 bases, with 12 bases of the junction left unmatched. The sample here was peripheral blood, taken after recovery from COVID-19. The rearrangement links TRBV27 to TRBJ2-1, with 8 bases lining up with TRBD2. The source of this sequence is an adult who had recovered from COVID-19. CDR3 nucleotide sequence: TGTGCCAGCAGTCCTCGGACTAGCCCGGCCCCGTTCTTC. Its translation is CASSPRTSPAPFF.